This T cell receptor beta chain is drawn from a study of T cell responses to AZD1222 COVID-19 vaccine. TCRdb's table, derived via immunoSEQ multiplex PCR, lists solely in-frame clones and lacks some. Seen here are 93,000 or so clones, over 80% observed once, and the top ten hold 20% to 25%. Study-wide findings and caveats: Clonal diversity was possibly underestimated; the donors were predominantly white British and more often female. Two doses of AZD1222 preceded a rise in Spike-specific TCR breadth and depth.

Worth noting for this clone: Antigen: not known.

With V trimmed by 0 bases and J by 9 bases, 7 bases remained unmatched. The CDR3 covers 15 residues. From germline, CDR1 is SGHRS and CDR2 YFSETQ. Specimen: peripheral blood, collected on day 0 of AZD1222 vaccination. The TCR originated in an adult in good health. The rearrangement links TRBV5-1 to TRBJ1-1, with 11 bases identical to TRBD1. CDR3 sequence: CASSLAIGQGAQAFF. In nucleotides, the CDR3 is TGCGCCAGCAGCTTGGCCATTGGACAGGGGGCTCAAGCTTTCTTT.